This TCR beta chain was recovered during a study of T cells in Graves' hyperthyroidism and ophthalmopathy. This clonotype was recorded at least ten times. Its antigen is unknown. Absence of ophthalmopathy progression within 18 months defined stable Graves' hyperthyroidism. Diagnostic decisions used clinical symptoms, serum thyroxine and TRAb, thyroid ultrasound and orbital computed tomography. The source of the PBMCs was 8 to 10 ml of fresh peripheral blood. The CDR3 runs 17 residues. Germline V CDR1 and CDR2: ENHRY, SYGVKD. The V segment lost 3 bases and the J segment 4 bases; nucleotides outside the gene matches: 12. General study findings and limits: Through a model of 13 V-J features, ophthalmopathy was separated from stable hyperthyroidism.

What was amplified from RNA transcripts were TCR beta CDR3 regions. First-round RT-PCR targeting the TCR CDR3 was performed with the HTBI primer set. In TCRdb, the multiplex PCR reads were re-called with MiXCR into one record per CDR3 protein. The table has about 350,000 distinct CDR3 sequences, about 18% seen once; the top ten hold approximately 4%. This sequence was found in a woman between 18 and 29 years old with Graves' hyperthyroidism. The sample comprised blood. The chain links TRBV10-3 to TRBJ1-1; 9 bases are a match to TRBD1. The CDR3 is CAISDTYRGPMSTEAFF. CDR3 DNA sequence: TGTGCCATCAGTGATACTTACAGGGGGCCTATGAGCACTGAAGCTTTCTTT.